This TCR beta chain came from a study of tumor and adjacent non-tumor tissue in lung cancer. Study information: The patients, 9 to 11 men and a few women, were 31 to 76 with stage I to III disease.

With respect to this clonotype: A read error may account for a junction end that differs from germline.

Germline assignment: CDR1 DFQATT and CDR2 SNEGSKA (reference sequence). The CDR3 is 14 amino acids. Three rounds of nested PCR, following a modified ARM-PCR protocol, produced the TCRbeta library. TCRdb reprocessed the multiplex PCR reads via MiXCR and lists one record per CDR3 protein. The sample contains 65,000 to 95,000 distinct CDR3 sequences, 75% to 90% of which appear only once. The template was RNA from unsorted bulk tissue. The TCR was taken from a woman aged 50 to 60 with non-small cell lung cancer. The chain carries TRBV20-1 and TRBJ2-7, with a weak D call TRBD1 (6 bases). The sample taken for sequencing was lung tumor tissue. As DNA, the CDR3 is TGCAGTGCAGAGGACAGTCTGAATTCCTACGAACAGTACTTC. The encoded protein is CSAEDSLNSYEQYF.